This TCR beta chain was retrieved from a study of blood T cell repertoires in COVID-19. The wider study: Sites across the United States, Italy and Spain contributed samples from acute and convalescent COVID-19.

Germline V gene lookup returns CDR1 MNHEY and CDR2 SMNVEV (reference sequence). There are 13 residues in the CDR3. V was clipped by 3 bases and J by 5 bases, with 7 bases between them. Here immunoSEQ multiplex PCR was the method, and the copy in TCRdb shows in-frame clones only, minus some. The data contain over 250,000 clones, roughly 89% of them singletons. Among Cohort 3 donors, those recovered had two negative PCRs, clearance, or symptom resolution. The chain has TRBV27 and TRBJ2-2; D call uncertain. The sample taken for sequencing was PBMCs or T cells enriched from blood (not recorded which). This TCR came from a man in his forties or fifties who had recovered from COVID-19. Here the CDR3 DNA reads TGTGCCAGCAGTTTTGGCCAAACCGGGGAGCTGTTTTTT. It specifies CASSFGQTGELFF.